This entry concerns a single T cell receptor (beta chain). As yet, its antigen is unknown. The CDR3 totals 16 residues. V trimming: 4 bases; J trimming: 2 bases; junction bases outside the gene matches: 9. Looked up from germline, CDR1 is ENHRY and CDR2 is SYGVKD. One entry per CDR3 protein results from TCRdb running MiXCR on the RT-PCR reads. Here the sample spans hundreds of thousands of distinct CDR3 sequences, 12% to 15% being singletons. The data stem from a study of response to subunit inactivated influenza vaccine. The study's findings and limits: After each seasonal influenza vaccination, few new T cells are recruited, the authors suggested.

Specimen: PBMCs from blood, collected roughly 2 weeks before vaccination. The sequence derives from a man between 45 and 60 years old who received an inactivated influenza vaccine. The chain recombines TRBV10-3 with TRBJ2-5; 8 positions agree with TRBD2. The CDR3 spells CAISGRVAGGQETQYF. Here the CDR3 DNA reads TGTGCCATCAGTGGCCGGGTCGCGGGGGGACAAGAGACCCAGTACTTC.